Only a few counts were recorded for the clone carrying this T cell receptor (beta chain). Its matching antigen is unknown. The CDR3 length is 15 residues. The V segment lost 3 bases and the J segment 3 bases; nucleotides outside the gene matches: 4. Germline V gene data show CDR1 as SGHNT and CDR2 as YENEEA. This PCR relied on a set of 60 Vbeta primers and 13 Jbeta primers. Using immunoSEQ multiplex PCR, the repertoire was profiled, and TCRdb retains in-frame clones only, with some absent. In the table there are around 130,000 clones, 66% of which are singletons. The sample originates from a study of cytomegalovirus exposure and HLA in healthy donors. Findings and limits, study-wide: Reportedly, fewer N-insertions than the roughly 700-donor mean appeared in an Asian-associated ancestry cluster in a later analysis.

The source of this sequence is a man younger than 30 in good health and CMV-seronegative. The chain links TRBV11-3 to TRBJ2-1, with TRBD2 matching 8 bases. What was sequenced was PBMCs. The CDR3 nucleotides read TGTGCCAGCAGCTTCAGGGCGGGGGGCTACAATGAGCAGTTCTTC. Translation gives CASSFRAGGYNEQFF.